Presented here are 3 T cell receptor beta chains from one specimen sequenced in a study of CD8+CD57+ T cells in acquired aplastic anemia. For CDR3 and TCR beta VDJ profiling, genomic DNA was the template used. TCRdb reprocessed the reads with MiXCR, giving one entry per CDR3 protein. The profile covers about 180,000 distinct CDR3 sequences, with approximately 46% appearing a single time and roughly 3% taken by the ten largest. Sequencing was carried out using sorted CD4+, CD8+, or CD8+CD57+ T cells (not recorded which) from PBMCs. These TCRs come from a human donor in good health.

The rearrangement links TRBV24-1 to TRBJ2-7; D possibly corresponds to TRBD2 (6 bases). Germline V CDR1 and CDR2: KGHDR, SFDVKD. Trimming cost V 8 bases and J 3 bases, with 10 bases left between them. The CDR3 has 12 residues. Here the CDR3 DNA reads TGTGCCACCATGGACGGGAGCTACGAGCAGTACTTC. It specifies CATMDGSYEQYF.

This clonotype was counted many times. The rearrangement links TRBV6-6 to TRBJ1-1; TRBD1 aligns across 7 bases. The CDR3 runs 14 residues. Germline-derived CDR1 and CDR2 are MNHNY and SVGAGI (reference sequence). V trimming: 6 bases; J trimming: 6 bases; junction bases outside the gene matches: 10. CDR3 sequence: CASRQDREYPEAFF. The CDR3 DNA reads as TGTGCCAGCAGGCAAGACAGGGAGTATCCTGAAGCTTTCTTT.

At least ten counts were recorded for this clonotype. The V and J genes are TRBV19 and TRBJ2-3, with 9 bases that match TRBD2. V lost 7 bases to trimming and J lost 5 bases; unmatched junction nucleotides: 7. The CDR3 has 14 residues. Germline values: CDR1 LNHDA, CDR2 SQIVND (reference sequence). The CDR3 reads CASTSGRLIDTQYF. The CDR3 nucleotides read TGTGCCAGTACGAGCGGGAGGTTGATAGATACGCAGTATTTT.